A single sample gave rise to the 3 T cell receptor beta chains below, sequenced in a study of T cell changes during pregnancy in multiple sclerosis. Profiling relied on immunoSEQ multiplex PCR, and the TCRdb table lists in-frame clones only, not all of them. This table has approximately 27,000 clones, approximately 92% appearing once. The material was CD4+ T cells from peripheral blood mononuclear cells, obtained in the first trimester of pregnancy. The receptor set was obtained from a female donor with multiple sclerosis, enrolled in a pregnancy study.

The CDR3 DNA reads as TGTGCCAGTAGCCGCGGGCGGACTACCCCAACTAATGAAAAACTGTTTTTT. Residues: CASSRGRTTPTNEKLFF. The chain uses TRBV19 and TRBJ1-4; no definite D call. This CDR3 is 17 amino acids long. In germline, CDR1 is LNHDA, CDR2 SQIVND (reference sequence). The V and J ends lost 6 bases and 0 bases respectively, with 17 bases between them.

The V call is TRBV5-6, the J call TRBJ2-5; 8 nucleotides line up with TRBD2. CDR1 is SGHDT and CDR2 is YYEEEE in the germline V gene. J gave up 9 bases and V 4 bases, and 8 bases lay outside the gene matches. This CDR3 is 13 amino acids long. The CDR3 nucleotides are TGTGCCAGCAGCCAGGGCGGGGGGCTCGCCCAGTACTTC. Residues: CASSQGGGLAQYF.

The chain links TRBV5-1 to TRBJ2-2; 10 bases agree with TRBD2. Per the germline V gene, CDR1 is SGHRS and CDR2 is YFSETQ. The V and J ends lost 7 bases and 0 bases, in that order; junction bases with no gene match: 3. The CDR3 extends over 15 amino acids. DNA for the CDR3: TGCGCCAGCGGACTAGCGGAGTCGAACACCGGGGAGCTGTTTTTT. Translating it yields CASGLAESNTGELFF.